A single sample gave rise to the 22 T cell receptor beta chains below, sequenced in a study of CD8 T cells in Susac syndrome. RNA was extracted with the RNeasy kit, and a quantity of roughly 0.45 to 1 ug was reverse transcribed using random hexamers. TCRdb redid the calling of the immunoSEQ multiplex PCR reads with MiXCR, one entry per CDR3 protein. The sample has some 200,000 distinct CDR3 sequences; 95% are singletons. Sequenced sample: CD4+ T cells from PBMCs. The receptor set was obtained from a human donor with multiple sclerosis.

This sequence joins TRBV28 and TRBJ2-7; D possibly corresponds to TRBD2 (5 bases). Germline V lookup: CDR1 MDHEN, CDR2 SYDVKM. Deletions cut 3 bases from V and 6 bases from J, with 12 bases between. The CDR3 loop spans 13 amino acids. The CDR3 here is CASSFEGASEQYF. CDR3 bases: TGTGCCAGCAGTTTTGAGGGAGCCTCCGAGCAGTACTTC.

This chain uses TRBV2 with TRBJ2-3; 7 bases are a match to TRBD2. In germline, CDR1 is SNHLY, CDR2 FYNNEI. Unmatched junction bases numbered 3, after V lost 3 bases and J lost 0 bases. This CDR3 region has 15 residues. CDR3 in DNA: TGTGCCAGCAGTGAGGAGCGGGGTAGCACAGATACGCAGTATTTT. It translates to CASSEERGSTDTQYF.

This clonotype showed up just once. V is TRBV12-3 or TRBV12-4 and J is TRBJ1-2; D is perhaps TRBD1 (5 bases). This CDR3 contains 16 residues. Trimming removed 5 bases at V and 0 bases at J, with 16 bases between. This CDR3 is CASSGLWGRANYGYTF. The DNA for the CDR3 is TGTGCCAGCAGTGGCCTTTGGGGCCGTGCTAACTATGGCTACACCTTC.

The genes are TRBV28 and TRBJ1-1; no clear D gene. Germline V gene sequence: CDR1 MDHEN, CDR2 SYDVKM. The CDR3 is made up of 12 amino acids. The V end lost 7 bases, the J end lost 8 bases, and 14 bases lay between the germline ends. The CDR3: CASIGGEREAFF. The CDR3 DNA sequence: TGTGCCAGCATCGGCGGTGAACGAGAAGCTTTCTTT.

The V and J genes are TRBV7-2 and TRBJ2-4, with 10 bases aligning to TRBD2. V lost 5 bases, J lost 0 bases, and 10 bases stayed unmatched. This CDR3 region has 18 residues. CDR1 is SGHTA and CDR2 is FQGNSA in the germline V gene. DNA of the CDR3: TGTGCCAGCAGCCCCCTAGCGGGGGCCCGGAGAGCCAAAAACATTCAGTACTTC. It encodes CASSPLAGARRAKNIQYF.

The chain uses TRBV5-1 and TRBJ1-1; no firm D call. Germline loops: CDR1 SGHRS, CDR2 YFSETQ. With 0 bases removed from V and 1 base from J, the gap between germline ends came to 7 bases. This CDR3 has 14 residues. The CDR3 sequence: CASSLDAGNTEAFF. CDR3 sequence (DNA): TGCGCCAGCAGCTTGGACGCAGGGAACACTGAAGCTTTCTTT.

The rearrangement uses TRBV19 and TRBJ2-7; tentatively, D is TRBD1 or TRBD2 (5 bases each). In germline, CDR1 is LNHDA, CDR2 SQIVND (reference sequence). Trimming shortened V by 7 bases and J by 0 bases, and 13 bases separated the two germline ends. The CDR3 is 14 amino acids. The CDR3 bases are TGTGCCAGTAAGCCCGGGGCCCTCTCCTACGAGCAGTACTTC. Translated, it gives CASKPGALSYEQYF.

The rearrangement links TRBV30 to TRBJ1-5; D perhaps matches TRBD1 (5 bases). The germline V and J ends were trimmed by 1 base and 0 bases, with 10 bases remaining between them. Germline V gives CDR1 GTSNPN, CDR2 SVGIG (reference sequence). The CDR3 extends over 15 amino acids. CDR3 amino acids: CAWSGGPHSNQPQHF. In DNA, the CDR3 is TGTGCCTGGAGTGGGGGACCCCATAGCAATCAGCCCCAGCATTTT.

V gene TRBV29-1 combines with J gene TRBJ1-1, with TRBD1 as a possible D gene (5 bases). This CDR3 is 14 amino acids long. Germline values: CDR1 SQVTM, CDR2 ANQGSEA. The V end lost 8 bases, the J end lost 0 bases, and 16 bases lay between the germline ends. CDR3 residues: CSMDLAGLNTEAFF. Written as DNA, the CDR3 is TGCAGCATGGACCTGGCGGGGCTGAACACTGAAGCTTTCTTT.

The rearrangement links TRBV12-3 or TRBV12-4 to TRBJ2-2; TRBD2 matches 10 bases. With V trimmed by 3 bases and J by 4 bases, 8 bases remained unmatched. The CDR3 length is 17 residues. The CDR3 DNA reads TGTGCCAGCAGTTTTCGAGCGGGAGGGCGCGGCACCGGGGAGCTGTTTTTT. Translation gives CASSFRAGGRGTGELFF.

A few counts support this clonotype. The rearrangement joins TRBV20-1 to TRBJ2-5; 11 bases align to TRBD1. J gave up 0 bases and V 6 bases, and 9 bases lay outside the gene matches. From germline, CDR1 is DFQATT and CDR2 SNEGSKA (reference sequence). The CDR3 covers 16 residues. CDR3 loop: CSANPRDRGYQETQYF. The CDR3 nucleotides read TGCAGTGCAAACCCCCGGGACAGGGGGTACCAAGAGACCCAGTACTTC.

V gene TRBV7-8 combines with J gene TRBJ2-2; TRBD2 might be the D (5 bases). The V gene lost 4 bases and the J gene lost 2 bases, with 11 bases spanning the gap. Germline assignment: CDR1 SGHVS and CDR2 FQNEAQ. The CDR3 has 15 amino acids. CDR3 in amino acids: CASSSRTYNTGELFF. The CDR3 DNA reads as TGTGCCAGCAGCTCCCGGACTTATAACACCGGGGAGCTGTTTTTT.

The gene calls are TRBV20-1 and TRBJ1-1, with D hard to call. V gave up 0 bases and J gave up 4 bases, with 6 bases separating them. The CDR3 is made up of 12 amino acids. The germline CDR1 and CDR2 sequences are DFQATT and SNEGSKA (reference sequence). The CDR3 reads CSARDQPTEAFF. Written as DNA, the CDR3 is TGCAGTGCTAGAGATCAGCCCACTGAAGCTTTCTTT.

The chain uses TRBV3-1 and TRBJ2-3; TRBD1 matches 10 bases. The J segment lost 5 bases and the V segment lost 3 bases, leaving 5 bases of the junction unmatched. The CDR3 length is 15 residues. In germline, CDR1 is LGHDT, CDR2 YNNKEL (reference sequence). CDR3 DNA sequence: TGTGCCAGCAGCCACAGACAGGGGGCGAAAGATACGCAGTATTTT. The encoded protein is CASSHRQGAKDTQYF.

This chain connects TRBV12-5 to TRBJ1-2; D not resolved. Looked up from germline, CDR1 is LGHNT and CDR2 is FRNRAP. Trimming cost V 6 bases and J 5 bases, with 13 bases left between them. This CDR3 comprises 13 residues. Written as DNA, the CDR3 is TGTGCTAGTGGCCGACCTGGGGAGTATGGCTACACCTTC. Protein: CASGRPGEYGYTF.

The chain is built from TRBV5-1 and TRBJ2-1; TRBD1 matches 8 bases. CDR1 and CDR2 (germline): SGHRS, YFSETQ. The V and J ends lost 0 bases and 0 bases, in that order; junction bases with no gene match: 5. The CDR3 contains 17 residues. The CDR3 spells CASSLGSGTGSYNEQFF. Here the CDR3 DNA reads TGCGCCAGCAGCTTGGGGTCCGGGACAGGCTCCTACAATGAGCAGTTCTTC. Filled out from reference TRBV5-1 and TRBJ2-1, the complete variable domain reads KAGVTQTPRYLIKTRGQQVTLSCSPISGHRSVSWYQQTPGQGLQFLFEYFSETQRNKGNFPGRFSGRQFSNSRSEMNVSTLELGDSALYLCASSLGSGTGSYNEQFFGPGTRLTVL.

This chain joins TRBV20-1 and TRBJ2-5; 7 bases agree with TRBD2. Germline loops: CDR1 DFQATT, CDR2 SNEGSKA (reference sequence). The CDR3 is 14 residues long. Losses at the gene ends were 3 bases for V and 5 bases for J; bases not matched to a gene: 9. The CDR3: CSASLHARGETQYF. The CDR3 DNA sequence: TGCAGTGCTAGTCTCCACGCGCGGGGGGAGACCCAGTACTTC.

The chain links TRBV20-1 to TRBJ2-3; D ambiguous. Germline CDR1 DFQATT, CDR2 SNEGSKA (reference sequence). Between the trimmed V and J ends, which lost 5 bases and 6 bases, there was a span of 9 bases. The CDR3 has 11 residues. This CDR3 reads CSAPLGDTQYF. The CDR3, as DNA: TGCAGTGCTCCGCTCGGGGATACGCAGTATTTT.

The chain combines TRBV20-1 with TRBJ2-2, with 7 positions matching TRBD1. Germline lookup yields CDR1 DFQATT and CDR2 SNEGSKA (reference sequence). Trimming took 3 bases from V and 0 from J; bases not matched to a gene: 7. The CDR3 sequence is 16 residues long. In DNA form, the CDR3 reads TGCAGTGCTAGCCTCCCGGGACAGTCGAACACCGGGGAGCTGTTTTTT. Amino acid sequence: CSASLPGQSNTGELFF.

The gene calls are TRBV7-8 and TRBJ2-4, with D maybe TRBD1 (5 bases). Germline V CDR1 and CDR2: SGHVS, FQNEAQ. The CDR3 is made up of 15 amino acids. V gave up 2 bases and J gave up 1 base, with 9 bases separating them. Here the CDR3 DNA reads TGTGCCAGCAGCTTAATGGACACGGCCAAAAACATTCAGTACTTC. It yields the protein CASSLMDTAKNIQYF.

The J gene is TRBJ1-2, the V gene TRBV9; tentatively, D is TRBD1 (5 bases). V dropped 4 bases and J dropped 7 bases, with 14 bases sitting between them. In germline, CDR1 is SGDLS, CDR2 YYNGEE. The CDR3 has 13 residues. CDR3 bases: TGTGCCAGCAGCCTCAGACAAGACAGTGGCTACACCTTC. It translates to CASSLRQDSGYTF.

In regard to this clonotype: A junction boundary mismatches the germline segment, possibly from a read error. The V call is TRBV13, the J call TRBJ1-6; maybe TRBD1 (5 bases). There are 20 residues in the CDR3. Germline CDR1 PRHDT, CDR2 FYEKMQ (reference sequence). The CDR3 DNA is TGTGCCAGCAGCCTAGGGACGAGGAGAGCTTTAAGCTCCTATAATTCACCCCTCCACTTT. Translated, it gives CASSLGTRRALSSYNSPLHF.